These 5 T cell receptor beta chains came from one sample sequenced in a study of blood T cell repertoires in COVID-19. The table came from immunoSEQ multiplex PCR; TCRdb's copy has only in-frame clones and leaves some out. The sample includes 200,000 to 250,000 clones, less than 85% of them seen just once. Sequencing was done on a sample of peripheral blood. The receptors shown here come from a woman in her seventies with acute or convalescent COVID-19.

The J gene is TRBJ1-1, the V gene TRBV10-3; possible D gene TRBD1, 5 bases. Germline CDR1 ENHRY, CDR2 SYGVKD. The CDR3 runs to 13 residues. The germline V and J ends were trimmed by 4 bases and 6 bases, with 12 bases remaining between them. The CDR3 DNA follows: TGTGCCATCAGTGGAGACAGCGGGGCTGAAGCTTTCTTT. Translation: CAISGDSGAEAFF.

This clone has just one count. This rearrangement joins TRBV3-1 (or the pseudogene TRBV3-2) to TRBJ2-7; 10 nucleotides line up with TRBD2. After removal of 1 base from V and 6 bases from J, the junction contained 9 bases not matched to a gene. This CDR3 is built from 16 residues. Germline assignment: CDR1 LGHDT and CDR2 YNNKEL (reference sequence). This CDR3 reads CASSQGSRLAGAEQYF. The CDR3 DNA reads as TGTGCCAGCAGCCAAGGTTCTAGGCTAGCGGGGGCCGAGCAGTACTTC.

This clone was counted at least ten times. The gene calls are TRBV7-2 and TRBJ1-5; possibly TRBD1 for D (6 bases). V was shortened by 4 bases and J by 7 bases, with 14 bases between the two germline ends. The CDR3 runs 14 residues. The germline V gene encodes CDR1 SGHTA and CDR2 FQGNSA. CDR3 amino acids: CASSSTGPNQPQHF. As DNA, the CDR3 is TGTGCCAGCAGCTCTACAGGGCCAAACCAGCCCCAGCATTTT.

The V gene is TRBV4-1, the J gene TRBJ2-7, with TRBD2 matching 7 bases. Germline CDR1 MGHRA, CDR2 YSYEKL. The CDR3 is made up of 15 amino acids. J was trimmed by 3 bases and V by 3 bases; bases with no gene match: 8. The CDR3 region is CASSQAWTRVYEQYF. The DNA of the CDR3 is TGCGCCAGCAGCCAGGCCTGGACTAGGGTCTACGAGCAGTACTTC.

The CDR3 DNA follows: TGTGCCAGCAGCCCTACAGGGGGCACGGTCAATGAGCAGTTCTTC. Translated: CASSPTGGTVNEQFF. The chain combines TRBV11-2 with TRBJ2-1; TRBD1 matches at 9 bases. The CDR3 covers 15 residues. Germline V lookup: CDR1 SGHAT, CDR2 FQNNGV. Trimming removed 5 bases from V and 6 bases from J; junction bases left unmatched: 8.